The 2 T cell receptor beta chains presented below share a single source sample, sequenced in a study of cytomegalovirus exposure and HLA in healthy donors. 13 Jbeta primers and 60 Vbeta primers were used for the PCR. The assay was immunoSEQ multiplex PCR, and TCRdb's table has in-frame clones only and misses some. Here the sample spans around 120,000 clones, around 84% being singletons. Sequences were obtained from PBMCs. The receptors were gathered from a woman aged 30 to 39 in good health and CMV-seropositive.

This rearrangement joins TRBV28 to TRBJ2-7; TRBD1 is a possible D gene (5 bases). This CDR3 contains 14 residues. With 2 bases removed from V and 6 bases from J, the gap between germline ends came to 14 bases. Looked up from germline, CDR1 is MDHEN and CDR2 is SYDVKM. CDR3 nucleotide sequence: TGTGCCAGCAGTTTAGGGCAGGGAAGGGGCGAGCAGTACTTC. Translated: CASSLGQGRGEQYF.

V usage is TRBV11-2 and J usage is TRBJ2-7, with TRBD2 as a possible D gene (5 bases). The V end was cut by 0 bases, the J end by 7 bases, with 7 bases between. This CDR3 spans 12 amino acids. Looked up from germline, CDR1 is SGHAT and CDR2 is FQNNGV. CDR3 amino acids: CASSLDGDEQYF. DNA of the CDR3: TGTGCCAGCAGCTTAGACGGGGATGAGCAGTACTTC. The complete variable domain, with remaining parts taken from reference TRBV11-2 and TRBJ2-7, reads EAGVAQSPRYKIIEKRQSVAFWCNPISGHATLYWYQQILGQGPKLLIQFQNNGVVDDSQLPKDRFSAERLKGVDSTLKIQPAKLEDSAVYLCASSLDGDEQYFGPGTRLTVT.